The T cell receptor beta chain under discussion was sequenced for a study of cytotoxic CD8 clonotypes in ibrutinib-treated CLL. Overall study: The patient breakdown showed 11 relapsed/refractory and approximately 15 treatment-naive cases, with under 18 IGHV unmutated. The taking of response samples occurred after a median roughly 11 months of treatment, with a range of 6 to 36. Study-wide findings and caveats: Public clonotypes were rare and shrank or held steady on treatment. Baseline clonality, higher than in age-matched healthy donors, tracked circulating CD8+ T-cell counts.

V was trimmed by 1 base and J by 0 bases, leaving 16 bases between them. The CDR3 consists of 18 residues. CDR1 LGHNA and CDR2 YSLEER come from the germline V gene. Assay: immunoSEQ multiplex PCR; the TCRdb copy retains only in-frame clones and omits some. The data show about 63,000 clones, about three quarters seen once. This clone has a handful of counts. Its antigen remains unknown. The receptor was derived from a human donor with chronic lymphocytic leukemia. The sample was PBMCs, taken after 12 months of ibrutinib treatment. This chain uses TRBV4-3 with TRBJ2-1, with D possibly matching TRBD2 (5 bases). Written as DNA, the CDR3 is TGCGCCAGCAGCCAAGCGTGGGCTACTAGTTTCTCCTACAATGAGCAGTTCTTC. Amino acid sequence: CASSQAWATSFSYNEQFF.